These 4 T cell receptor beta chains were sequenced from one sample in a study of cytotoxic CD8 clonotypes in ibrutinib-treated CLL. The method was immunoSEQ multiplex PCR; TCRdb's version includes in-frame clones alone and lacks a portion of them. The table includes about 300,000 clones, approximately 76% detected once. This specimen consisted of PBMCs, obtained at disease progression, from a patient treated with ibrutinib. Receptors originate from a human donor with chronic lymphocytic leukemia.

The genes are TRBV13 and TRBJ2-7, with 10 bases that match TRBD1. CDR1 is PRHDT, CDR2 FYEKMQ, per germline (reference sequence). There are 15 residues in the CDR3. V gave up 5 bases and J gave up 3 bases; unmatched junction bases: 7. The CDR3 region is CASSPGQGDFYEQYF. CDR3 DNA: TGTGCCAGCAGCCCCGGACAGGGGGACTTCTACGAGCAGTACTTC.

The chain employs TRBV6-5 and TRBJ1-2; tentative D call: TRBD1 (5 bases). V shed 4 bases and J shed 4 bases, with 10 bases lying between them. The germline V gene encodes CDR1 MNHEY and CDR2 SVGAGI. There are 13 residues in the CDR3. This chain's CDR3 is CASSSWTSYGYTF. CDR3 sequence (DNA): TGTGCCAGCAGTTCCTGGACAAGCTATGGCTACACCTTC.

The chain employs TRBV10-3 and TRBJ2-2; 11 bases are shared with TRBD2. Germline V gene data show CDR1 as ENHRY and CDR2 as SYGVKD. This CDR3 is 15 amino acids long. The V and J ends lost 3 bases and 4 bases, in that order; junction bases with no gene match: 1. The DNA for the CDR3 is TGTGCCATCAGTGATCTAGCGGGGGGCACCGGGGAGCTGTTTTTT. Protein sequence: CAISDLAGGTGELFF.

Only one count was recorded for this clone. This chain joins TRBV19 and TRBJ1-2; D may be TRBD1 (5 bases). Germline V gene data show CDR1 as LNHDA and CDR2 as SQIVND (reference sequence). Trimming took off 10 bases at V and 0 bases at J, with 18 bases between the two ends. The CDR3 consists of 15 residues. CDR3 in amino acids: CATKYAGRANYGYTF. In DNA, the CDR3 is TGTGCCACAAAGTATGCGGGGCGAGCTAACTATGGCTACACCTTC. The variable domain in full, completed from reference TRBV19 and TRBJ1-2, reads DGGITQSPKYLFRKEGQNVTLSCEQNLNHDAMYWYRQDPGQGLRLIYYSQIVNDFQKGDIAEGYSVSREKKESFPLTVTSAQKNPTAFYLCATKYAGRANYGYTFGSGTRLTVV.